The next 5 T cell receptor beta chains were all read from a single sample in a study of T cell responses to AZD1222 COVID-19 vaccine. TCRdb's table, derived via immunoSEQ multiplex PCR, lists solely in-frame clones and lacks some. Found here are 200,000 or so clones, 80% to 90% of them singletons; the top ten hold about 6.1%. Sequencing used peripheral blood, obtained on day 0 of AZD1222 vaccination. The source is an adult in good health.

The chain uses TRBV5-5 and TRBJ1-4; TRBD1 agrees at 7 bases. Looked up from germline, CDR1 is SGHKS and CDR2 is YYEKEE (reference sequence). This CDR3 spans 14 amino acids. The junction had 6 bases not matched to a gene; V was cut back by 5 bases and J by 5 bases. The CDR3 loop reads CASRREQGNEKLFF. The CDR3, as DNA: TGTGCCAGCAGAAGAGAACAGGGGAATGAAAAACTGTTTTTT.

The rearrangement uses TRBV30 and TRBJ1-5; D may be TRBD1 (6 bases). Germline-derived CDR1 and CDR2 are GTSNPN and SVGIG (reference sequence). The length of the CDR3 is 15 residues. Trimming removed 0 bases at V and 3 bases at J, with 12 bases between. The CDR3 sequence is CAWSVMGGPNQPQHF. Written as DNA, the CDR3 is TGTGCCTGGAGTGTAATGGGGGGCCCCAATCAGCCCCAGCATTTT.

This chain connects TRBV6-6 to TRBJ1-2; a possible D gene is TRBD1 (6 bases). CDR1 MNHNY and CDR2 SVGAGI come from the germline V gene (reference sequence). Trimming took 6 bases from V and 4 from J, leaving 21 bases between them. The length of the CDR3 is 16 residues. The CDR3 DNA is TGTGCCAGCAGGGACAGCGGCCATGGGCTTGGCTATGGCTACACCTTC. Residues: CASRDSGHGLGYGYTF.

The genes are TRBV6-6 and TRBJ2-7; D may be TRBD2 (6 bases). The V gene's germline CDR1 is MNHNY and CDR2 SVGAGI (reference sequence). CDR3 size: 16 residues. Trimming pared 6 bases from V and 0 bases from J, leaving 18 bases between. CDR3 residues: CASRNAGLPSSYEQYF. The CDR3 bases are TGTGCCAGCAGAAACGCGGGACTTCCTTCCTCCTACGAGCAGTACTTC.

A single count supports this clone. CDR3 sequence: CASSLAGRGYGYTF. CDR3 nucleotide sequence: TGTGCCAGCAGTTTGGCAGGAAGAGGCTATGGCTACACCTTC. The V call is TRBV28, the J call TRBJ1-2; D is uncertain. The V end was cut by 3 bases, the J end by 4 bases, with 12 bases between. There are 14 residues in the CDR3. Per germline, CDR1 MDHEN and CDR2 SYDVKM.